The 13 T cell receptor beta chains listed next were all sequenced from one sample in a study of CD8+CD57+ T cells in acquired aplastic anemia. TCR beta VDJ and CDR3 profiles were obtained from a genomic DNA template. MiXCR, run by TCRdb on the reads, gives a single entry per CDR3 protein. The profile shows 310,000 or so distinct CDR3 sequences, around three fifths of them singletons. The authors sequenced patients whose flow cytometry had shown CD8+CD57+ cell expansion. The sequencing input was sorted CD4+, CD8+, or CD8+CD57+ T cells (not recorded which) from PBMCs. These receptors were collected from a human donor with aplastic anemia.

The J gene is TRBJ2-5, the V gene TRBV20-1; 13 nucleotides line up with TRBD2. Unmatched junction bases numbered 11, after V lost 6 bases and J lost 4 bases. Germline assignment: CDR1 DFQATT and CDR2 SNEGSKA (reference sequence). This CDR3 spans 16 amino acids. The CDR3 spells CSARQLLAGGVETQYF. The CDR3 coding sequence is TGCAGTGCCCGACAGCTACTAGCGGGGGGGGTAGAGACCCAGTACTTC.

This clonotype occurred many times. The chain uses TRBV11-1 and TRBJ2-5; TRBD1 is a possible D gene (5 bases). The V and J ends lost 3 bases and 5 bases respectively, with 10 bases between them. The CDR3 has 13 residues. Germline loops: CDR1 SGHAT, CDR2 FQDESV (reference sequence). The CDR3 coding sequence is TGTGCCAGCAGCTTCGCAGGGAAGGAGACCCAGTACTTC. Translation: CASSFAGKETQYF.

The chain has TRBV9 and TRBJ1-6, with D perhaps matching TRBD1 (5 bases). The germline V and J ends were trimmed by 0 bases and 9 bases, with 10 bases remaining between them. The CDR3 length is 14 residues. The germline V gene encodes CDR1 SGDLS and CDR2 YYNGEE. The CDR3 here is CASSVATGLSPLHF. The DNA for the CDR3 is TGTGCCAGCAGCGTAGCAACAGGTCTTTCACCCCTCCACTTT. The whole variable domain, remainder taken from reference TRBV9 and TRBJ1-6, is DSGVTQTPKHLITATGQRVTLRCSPRSGDLSVYWYQQSLDQGLQFLIQYYNGEERAKGNILERFSAQQFPDLHSELNLSSLELGDSALYFCASSVATGLSPLHFGNGTRLTVT.

V and J are TRBV24-1 and TRBJ2-4, with TRBD2 matching 8 bases. The CDR3 has 13 residues. The J segment lost 7 bases and the V segment lost 6 bases, leaving 4 bases of the junction unmatched. Germline V gene sequence: CDR1 KGHDR, CDR2 SFDVKD. CDR3 bases: TGTGCCACCAGTCCAACGGGGGGGAACATTCAGTACTTC. This sequence encodes CATSPTGGNIQYF.

The rearrangement uses TRBV10-3 and TRBJ2-3, with TRBD2 as a possible D gene (6 bases). Trimming took 4 bases from V and 4 from J, leaving 15 bases between them. This CDR3 contains 15 residues. Germline CDR1 ENHRY, CDR2 SYGVKD. CDR3 bases: TGTGCCATCAGTGCCCTCGGAGGGCCCCCAGATACGCAGTATTTT. Translating gives CAISALGGPPDTQYF.

This rearrangement joins TRBV2 to TRBJ1-6; possible D gene TRBD1, 5 bases. CDR1 is SNHLY, CDR2 FYNNEI, per germline. V was clipped by 0 bases and J by 3 bases, with 9 bases between them. The length of the CDR3 is 16 residues. For the CDR3, the DNA is TGTGCCAGCAGTGAAGCGGCGACAGACTATAATTCACCCCTCCACTTT. Amino acids: CASSEAATDYNSPLHF. The complete variable domain, with remaining parts taken from reference TRBV2 and TRBJ1-6, reads EPEVTQTPSHQVTQMGQEVILRCVPISNHLYFYWYRQILGQKVEFLVSFYNNEISEKSEIFDDQFSVERPDGSNFTLKIRSTKLEDSAMYFCASSEAATDYNSPLHFGNGTRLTVT.

V gene TRBV29-1 combines with J gene TRBJ1-1, with no clear D. The CDR3 covers 10 residues. CDR1 and CDR2 from the germline V gene are SQVTM and ANQGSEA. The DNA for the CDR3 is TGCGGCGCCGCGAACACTGAAGCTTTCTTT. Protein product: CGAANTEAFF.

The V call is TRBV7-8, the J call TRBJ2-1; 10 bases agree with TRBD2. CDR1 and CDR2 from the germline V gene are SGHVS and FQNEAQ. V shed 0 bases and J 4 bases; nucleotides not matched to a gene: 3. The CDR3 contains 16 residues. Here the CDR3 reads CASSLAPSGGYNEQFF. The CDR3 DNA follows: TGTGCCAGCAGCTTAGCGCCTAGCGGGGGATACAATGAGCAGTTCTTC. The full variable domain, rest sourced from reference TRBV7-8 and TRBJ2-1, is GAGVSQSPRYKVAKRGQDVALRCDPISGHVSLFWYQQALGQGPEFLTYFQNEAQLDKSGLPSDRFFAERPEGSVSTLKIQRTQQEDSAVYLCASSLAPSGGYNEQFFGPGTRLTVL.

This clonotype was seen at least ten times. The chain recombines TRBV29-1 with TRBJ1-1, with D tentatively TRBD1 (5 bases). This CDR3 comprises 14 residues. Germline V gives CDR1 SQVTM, CDR2 ANQGSEA. The V and J ends lost 6 bases and 2 bases respectively, with 16 bases between them. The CDR3 bases are TGCAGCGTAGCCGGGACCGGTTTTAACACTGAAGCTTTCTTT. Amino acids: CSVAGTGFNTEAFF.

The CDR3 nucleotides are TGCAGCGTTGGGACAGGGGGCGGTTCACCCCTCCACTTT. Its translation is CSVGTGGGSPLHF. The rearrangement joins TRBV29-1 to TRBJ1-6, with TRBD1 matching 11 bases. Germline V gene sequence: CDR1 SQVTM, CDR2 ANQGSEA. The CDR3 extends over 13 amino acids. After removal of 4 bases from V and 9 bases from J, the junction contained 2 bases not matched to a gene.

This clonotype was recorded a few times. The V call is TRBV7-9, the J call TRBJ2-3; D unclear. V lost 3 bases to trimming and J lost 4 bases, with 8 bases between them. The germline CDR1 and CDR2 sequences are SEHNR and FQNEAQ (reference sequence). CDR3 length: 13 amino acids. CDR3 sequence reads: CASSFGSADTQYF. Here the CDR3 DNA reads TGTGCCAGCAGCTTCGGTAGTGCAGATACGCAGTATTTT.

The rearrangement joins TRBV7-3 to TRBJ2-1, with 8 bases identical to TRBD2. Germline CDR1 reads SGHTA; CDR2 reads FQGTGA. The CDR3 consists of 11 residues. After removal of 5 bases from V and 10 bases from J, the junction contained 1 base not matched to a gene. The CDR3 sequence: CASSPGGEQFF. In DNA form, the CDR3 reads TGTGCCAGCAGCCCGGGGGGGGAGCAGTTCTTC.

This clonotype showed up just a few times. This chain links TRBV10-3 with TRBJ2-3; 7 bases match TRBD1. Per the germline V gene, CDR1 is ENHRY and CDR2 is SYGVKD. With V trimmed by 5 bases and J by 1 base, 15 bases remained unmatched. The CDR3 has 18 amino acids. As DNA, the CDR3 is TGTGCCATCAGTTTTGGGACATCGAGGGGGCTTCGCACAGATACGCAGTATTTT. It yields the protein CAISFGTSRGLRTDTQYF.